These T cell receptor beta chains were read from a single sample in a study of early T cells in non-severe SARS-CoV-2 infection. Via MiXCR, TCRdb re-called the 5' RACE reads, giving one row per CDR3 protein. The sample includes about 83,000 distinct CDR3 sequences, 10% seen only once; the top ten take 8% to 10%. The source was whole blood, collected at baseline. The receptors originated from an adult who was a healthcare worker with PCR-confirmed SARS-CoV-2 infection or an uninfected control (not recorded which). CDR3s leave out the opening cysteine and the closing phenylalanine or tryptophan.

V gene	J gene	CDR3 protein
TRBV20-1	TRBJ2-2	SAKASGANTGELF
TRBV27	TRBJ1-6	ASSSLRTSPLH
TRBV12-3/TRBV12-4	TRBJ1-6	ASRQTGVRSPLH
TRBV12-3/TRBV12-4	TRBJ2-5	ASSRLTSGSGTQY
TRBV7-6	TRBJ2-2	ASSLGVAGHTGELF
TRBV6-5	TRBJ2-1	ASSHTSGRAHEQF
TRBV10-2	TRBJ2-7	ASSEGGGDSPYEQY
TRBV23-1	TRBJ2-1	ASSQSDRRKSDNEQF
TRBV19	TRBJ1-2	ASSIWDSLGYT
TRBV5-1	TRBJ1-1	ASSFGQNTEAF
TRBV20-1	TRBJ2-1	SAAPSRQF
TRBV30	TRBJ1-2	AWSVSNYGCT
TRBV27	TRBJ1-4	ASSPAGQGVGKLF
TRBV11-2	TRBJ2-1	ASSPGQGVEQF
TRBV28	TRBJ2-7	ASKGTSGSPGNEQY
TRBV12-3/TRBV12-4	TRBJ1-2	ASSPREVGFYGYT
TRBV6-6	TRBJ2-5	ASSPSGETQY
TRBV7-9	TRBJ2-7	ASSLAGRASEQY
TRBV7-3	TRBJ2-3	ASSRGPTDTQY
TRBV13	TRBJ2-1	ASSPEGGGGIEQF
TRBV18	TRBJ1-6	ASSPGGGRGSPLH
TRBV9	TRBJ2-7	ASSVATSGYEQY
TRBV6-1	TRBJ2-7	ASSALYEQY
TRBV10-3	TRBJ2-2	AISSIGSSTGELF
TRBV7-8	TRBJ2-3	ASSLGVTDTQY
TRBV20-1	TRBJ2-7	SARDVRTSVYEQY
TRBV20-1	TRBJ2-5	SASVQFQETQY
TRBV20-1	TRBJ2-7	SARDIGTSTYEQY
TRBV2	TRBJ1-3	ASSDLNSGNTIY
TRBV5-1	TRBJ1-4	ASSQVGANEKLF
TRBV7-2	TRBJ2-7	ASSFGGPYEQY
TRBV5-1	TRBJ2-7	ASSLVGSSYEQY
TRBV5-4	TRBJ2-2	ASSRETGGTGELF
TRBV7-8	TRBJ2-2	ASSFWSAGELF
TRBV7-3	TRBJ2-7	ASSPRSGGAYEQY
TRBV2	TRBJ2-7	ASSLGKRGYEQY
TRBV27	TRBJ2-3	ASSSLDRAGMGDTQY
TRBV9	TRBJ2-3	ASSVLNGVAGDTQY
TRBV7-2	TRBJ2-1	ASSLSPPVANSF
TRBV11-2	TRBJ2-3	ASSLRGRGSTDTQY
TRBV6-5	TRBJ1-2	ASSYTPNGGDGYT
TRBV7-9	TRBJ2-7	ASSRGLAGGISYEQY
TRBV2	TRBJ2-4	ASSEAGVAKNIQY
TRBV6-1	TRBJ2-7	AGVAGSRSSYEQY
TRBV14	TRBJ1-6	ASSQAPHNSPLH
TRBV20-1	TRBJ2-5	SARGDSSSETQY
TRBV29-1	TRBJ2-1	SVAQGSEQF
TRBV3-1	TRBJ2-5	ASSQDFGTEETQY
TRBV19	TRBJ2-3	ASSLSADTQY
TRBV27	TRBJ1-5	ASSFPRQPQH
TRBV2	TRBJ2-7	ASKVDSYEQY
TRBV4-1	TRBJ2-1	ASSQDAYRSEQF
TRBV5-4	TRBJ2-3	ASTPGVPPTDTQY
TRBV28	TRBJ1-2	ASSLDRGRTVYGYT
TRBV5-8	TRBJ2-6	ASSAGLTNSGANVLT
TRBV7-2	TRBJ1-2	ASSLRSYGYT
TRBV11-2	TRBJ1-6	ASSSRTDGNSPLH